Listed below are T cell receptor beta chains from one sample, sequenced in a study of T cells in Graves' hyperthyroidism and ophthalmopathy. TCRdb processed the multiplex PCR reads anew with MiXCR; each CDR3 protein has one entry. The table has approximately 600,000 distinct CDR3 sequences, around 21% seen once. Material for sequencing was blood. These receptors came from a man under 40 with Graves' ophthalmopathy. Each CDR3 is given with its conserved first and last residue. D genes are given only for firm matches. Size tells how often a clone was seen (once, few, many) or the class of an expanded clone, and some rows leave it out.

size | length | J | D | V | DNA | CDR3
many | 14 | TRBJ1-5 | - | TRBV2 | TGTGCCAGCAGACAGGGTCCAAGCAATCAGCCCCAGCATTTT | CASRQGPSNQPQHF
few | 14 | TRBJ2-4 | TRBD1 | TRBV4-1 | TGCGCCAGCAGCCAAGGGACAGGGAGGAACATTCAGTACTTC | CASSQGTGRNIQYF
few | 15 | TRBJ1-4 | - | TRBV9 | TGTGCCAGCAGCGAGAGCCAGGGTTATGATGAAAAACTGTTTTTT | CASSESQGYDEKLFF
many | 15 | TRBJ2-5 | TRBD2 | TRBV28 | TGTGCCAGCAGTTCCCCACTAGCGGGAGCTGAGACCCAGTACTTC | CASSSPLAGAETQYF
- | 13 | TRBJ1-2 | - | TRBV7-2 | TGTGCCAGCGTCGGGTACGGCGCGATAGGCTACACCTTC | CASVGYGAIGYTF
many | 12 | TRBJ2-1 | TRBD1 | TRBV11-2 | TGTGCCAGCAGCTTAGAAGGGGGCGAGCAGTTCTTC | CASSLEGGEQFF
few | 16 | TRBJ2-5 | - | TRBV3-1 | TGTGCCAGCAGCTCTCGTCCAGGGGCGTACCAAGAGACCCAGTACTTC | CASSSRPGAYQETQYF
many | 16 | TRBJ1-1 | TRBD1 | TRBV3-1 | TGTGCCAGCAGCGACGCCCCCGGGACAGAGAACACTGAAGCTTTCTTT | CASSDAPGTENTEAFF
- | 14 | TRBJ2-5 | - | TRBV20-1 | TGCAGTGCTAGAGACATCGGGAGACCTGAGACCCAGTACTTC | CSARDIGRPETQYF
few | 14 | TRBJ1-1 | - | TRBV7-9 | TGTGCCAGCAGCTTAGAACGGGTGAACACTGAAGCTTTCTTT | CASSLERVNTEAFF
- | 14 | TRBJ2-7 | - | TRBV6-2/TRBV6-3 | TGTGCCAGCAGTTACCCGGGACCGACCTACGAGCAGTACTTC | CASSYPGPTYEQYF
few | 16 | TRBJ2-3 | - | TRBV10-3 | TGTGCCATCAGTGAAGGGTGGCAGGGAGTATCAGATACGCAGTATTTT | CAISEGWQGVSDTQYF
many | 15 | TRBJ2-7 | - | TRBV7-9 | TGTGCCAGCAGCCCCAGTGGGGCGGGAAGTCACGAGCAGTACTTC | CASSPSGAGSHEQYF
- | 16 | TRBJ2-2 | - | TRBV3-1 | TGTGCCAGCAGCCAAGATCGGGAGAGCCGCACCGGGGAGCTGTTTTTT | CASSQDRESRTGELFF
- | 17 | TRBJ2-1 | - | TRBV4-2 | TGTGCCAGCAGCCAAGATCTGGCCTCGAGCTCCTACAATGAGCAGTTCTTC | CASSQDLASSSYNEQFF
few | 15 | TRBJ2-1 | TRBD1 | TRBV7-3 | TGTGCCAGCAGCCCTCGGGGACAGGAATACAATGAGCAGTTCTTC | CASSPRGQEYNEQFF
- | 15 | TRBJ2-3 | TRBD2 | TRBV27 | TGTGCCAGCAGCTTACTAGCGGGGAACCCAGATACGCAGTATTTT | CASSLLAGNPDTQYF
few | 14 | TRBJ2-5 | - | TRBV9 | TGTGCCAGCAGCGTAGGCACAGTCGGGGAGACCCAGTACTTC | CASSVGTVGETQYF
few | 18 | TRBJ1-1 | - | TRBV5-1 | TGCGCCAGCAGTTTTATGCGGGGAGAAGGTATAAGGAACACTGAAGCTTTCTTT | CASSFMRGEGIRNTEAFF
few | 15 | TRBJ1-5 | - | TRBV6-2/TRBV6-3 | TGTGCCAGCAGCCGTGGCCAACTGGGGGTTCAGCCCCAGCATTTT | CASSRGQLGVQPQHF
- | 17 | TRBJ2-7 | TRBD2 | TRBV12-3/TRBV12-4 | TGTGCCAGCAGTTTAGGTTTAGGGACTAGCACCCCCCTCGAGCAGTACTTC | CASSLGLGTSTPLEQYF
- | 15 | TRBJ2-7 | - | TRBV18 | TGTGCCAGCTCACCAAGGATTAGCGGAGCCTACGAGCAGTACTTC | CASSPRISGAYEQYF
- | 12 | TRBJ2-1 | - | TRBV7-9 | TGTGCCAGCAGCTTATCCGGGAAGGGGCAGTTCTTC | CASSLSGKGQFF
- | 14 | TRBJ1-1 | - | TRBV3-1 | TGTGCCAGCAGGGACCGAGCTACGAATGGAGAAGCTTTCTTT | CASRDRATNGEAFF
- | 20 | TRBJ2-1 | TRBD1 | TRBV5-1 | TGCGCCAGCAGCTTGAGGGAACAGGGGCCCTACCTTAGCTCCTACAATGAGCAGTTCTTC | CASSLREQGPYLSSYNEQFF
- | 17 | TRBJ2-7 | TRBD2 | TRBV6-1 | TGTGCCAGCAGTACGAGGTGGGCTAGCGGGAGGTCCCACGAGCAGTACTTC | CASSTRWASGRSHEQYF
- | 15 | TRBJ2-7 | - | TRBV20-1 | TGCAGTGCTAGAGATCGGGGGTACGGGATCGGCGAGCAGTACTTC | CSARDRGYGIGEQYF
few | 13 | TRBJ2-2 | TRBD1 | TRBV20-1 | TGCAGTGCTAGAAGACAGGGGACCGGGGAGCTGTTTTTT | CSARRQGTGELFF
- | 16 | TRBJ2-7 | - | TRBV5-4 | TGTGCCAGCAGCGCGGAGGGCCAGGGGAGCTCCTACGAGCAGTACTTC | CASSAEGQGSSYEQYF
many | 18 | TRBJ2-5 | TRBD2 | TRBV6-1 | TGTGCCAGCACCGAGGGGGCGGGACTAGCGGGGATTCACGAGACCCAGTACTTC | CASTEGAGLAGIHETQYF
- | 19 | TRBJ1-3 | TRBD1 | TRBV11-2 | TGTGCCAGCAGGACCCGGGACAGGCCTTCCTCAGCCTCTGGAAACACCATATATTTT | CASRTRDRPSSASGNTIYF
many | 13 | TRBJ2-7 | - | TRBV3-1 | TGTGCCAGCAGCCAAGGATTTAAACGCGAGCAGTACTTC | CASSQGFKREQYF
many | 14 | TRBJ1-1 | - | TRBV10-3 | TGTGCCATCAGTGTAGAGGGATGGAACACTGAAGCTTTCTTT | CAISVEGWNTEAFF
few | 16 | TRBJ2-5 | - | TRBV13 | TGTGCCAGCAGCTTAGGCCTGGCAGGGGAAACGGAGACCCAGTACTTC | CASSLGLAGETETQYF
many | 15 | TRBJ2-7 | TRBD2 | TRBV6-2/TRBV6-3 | TGTGCCAGCAGATGGACTAGCGGGAGGATTTACGAGCAGTACTTC | CASRWTSGRIYEQYF
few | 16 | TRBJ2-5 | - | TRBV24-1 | TGTGCCACCAGTGATTTAAAAACGGGAGTTGGAGAGACCCAGTACTTC | CATSDLKTGVGETQYF
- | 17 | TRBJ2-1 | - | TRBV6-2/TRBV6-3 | TGTGCCAGCAGTTACGCACCTCTTTCGGGGTCCTACAATGAGCAGTTCTTC | CASSYAPLSGSYNEQFF
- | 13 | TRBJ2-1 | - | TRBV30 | TGTGCCTGGAATTACGCAGGGGACAATGAGCAGTTCTTC | CAWNYAGDNEQFF
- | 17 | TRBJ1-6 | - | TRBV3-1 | TGTGCCAGCAGCCAAGAGGGCGCGAGCTCCTATAATTCACCCCTCCACTTT | CASSQEGASSYNSPLHF
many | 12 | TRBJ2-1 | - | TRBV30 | TGTGCCTGGACGGGACGGCTCAATGAGCAGTTCTTC | CAWTGRLNEQFF
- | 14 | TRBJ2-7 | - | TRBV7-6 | TGTGCCAGCAGCTTAGGAGGGGACTCCGACGAGCAGTACTTC | CASSLGGDSDEQYF
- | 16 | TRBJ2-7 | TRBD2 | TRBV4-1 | TGCGCCAGCAGCCTGGCCCCGGGACTAGGGACCTACGAGCAGTACTTC | CASSLAPGLGTYEQYF
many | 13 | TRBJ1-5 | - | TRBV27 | TGTGCCAGCAGATACAGCCTCAATCAGCCCCAGCATTTT | CASRYSLNQPQHF
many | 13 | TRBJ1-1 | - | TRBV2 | TGTGCCAGCCAGACATACATCGACACTGAAGCTTTCTTT | CASQTYIDTEAFF
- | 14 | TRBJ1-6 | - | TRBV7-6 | TGTGCCAGCAGCTTCGACAGCCCCAATTCACCCCTCCACTTT | CASSFDSPNSPLHF
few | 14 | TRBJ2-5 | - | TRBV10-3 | TGTGCCATCAGCGAGGAGGGCAGGGCTGAGACCCAGTACTTC | CAISEEGRAETQYF
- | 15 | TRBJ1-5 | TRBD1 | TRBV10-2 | TGCGCCAGCAGTGATGGACAGGGGGCGAATCAGCCCCAGCATTTT | CASSDGQGANQPQHF
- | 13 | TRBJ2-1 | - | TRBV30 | TGTGCCTGGAGTGTCGGGAACGAAGATGAGCAGTTCTTC | CAWSVGNEDEQFF
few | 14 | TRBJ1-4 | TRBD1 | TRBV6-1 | TGTGCCAGCAGAAGTGACAGGGAGGTTGAAAAACTGTTTTTT | CASRSDREVEKLFF
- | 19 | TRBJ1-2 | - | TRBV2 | TGTGCCAGCGGGGGGCTCGGGGGGCGGACCCCGCAGTCATCCCGTGGCTACACCTTC | CASGGLGGRTPQSSRGYTF
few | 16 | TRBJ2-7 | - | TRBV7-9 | TGTGCCAGCAGCACCTCTGGTGGAGAGACCTCCTACGAGCAGTACTTC | CASSTSGGETSYEQYF